The clone carrying this T cell receptor (beta chain) was detected a few times. The antigen is not known. This sample was taken from a study of blood T cells in healthy people across ages. Study-level findings and limits: Those diversity estimates obtained from one million T cells were thought to be underestimates. TCR beta diversity tracked closely with naive T cell percentage.

CDR1 is LNHDA, CDR2 SQIVND, per germline (reference sequence). The CDR3 spans 15 residues. The ends lost 5 bases at V and 5 bases at J; junction bases unmatched: 9. Extractions gave at least 6 micrograms of total RNA per sample. Primed by a sample-barcoded 5' primer and a J-beta primer mix, a second PCR proceeded for roughly 6 to 12 cycles. TCRdb ran MiXCR on the 5' RACE reads and lists one entry per CDR3 protein. The sample shows hundreds of thousands of distinct CDR3 sequences, 20% to 25% of them seen only once. The V gene is TRBV19, the J gene TRBJ1-1, with 9 bases that match TRBD1. The specimen was blood. The TCR sequence derives from a man aged 70-80 years in good health. The CDR3 here is CASSVAGQGDTEAFF. For the CDR3, the DNA is TGTGCCAGTAGTGTGGCGGGACAGGGTGATACTGAAGCTTTCTTT.